Detailed here is one TCR beta chain. Per the authors' pipeline: Junction-only sequences without quality scores came from ImmunoSEQ, so filtering differed. The assay was immunoSEQ multiplex PCR, and TCRdb's table has in-frame clones only and misses some. V, J and clone size were drawn from that table, and D and trimming were deduced from the DNA. The sample lists some 1,400,000 clones, roughly 96% occurring once. The study enrolled healthy HIV-negative adults without recent acute infections or vaccinations as donors. Both subsets, CD45RA+ naive and CD45RA-negative memory, were split from the CD4+ cells. This sample is drawn from a study of shared clonotypes between healthy human individuals. The material sequenced was naive CD4+ T cells sorted from blood. Subset defined: CD45RA+ positively selected. The receptor comes from a young man in good health.

CDR3 nucleotides: TGCGCCAGCAGCGATGCTAGCGGGGTATACAATGAGCAGTTCTTC. This gives the protein CASSDASGVYNEQFF. This rearrangement joins TRBV5-1 to TRBJ2-1; 9 bases line up with TRBD2. Trimming took 4 bases from V and 4 from J; bases not matched to a gene: 6. Germline CDR1 SGHRS, CDR2 YFSETQ. The length of the CDR3 is 15 residues.